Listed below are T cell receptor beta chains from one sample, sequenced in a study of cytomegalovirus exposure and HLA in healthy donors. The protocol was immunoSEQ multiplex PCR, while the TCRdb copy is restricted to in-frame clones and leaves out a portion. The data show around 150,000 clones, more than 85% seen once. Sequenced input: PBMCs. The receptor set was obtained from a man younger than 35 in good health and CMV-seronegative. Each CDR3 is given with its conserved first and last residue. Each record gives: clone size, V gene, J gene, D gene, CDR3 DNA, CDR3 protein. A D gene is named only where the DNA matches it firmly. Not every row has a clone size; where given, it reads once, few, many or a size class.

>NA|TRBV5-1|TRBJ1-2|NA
TGCGCCAGCAGCTTGGGGGAGACTCAAAACTATGGCTACACCTTC
CASSLGETQNYGYTF
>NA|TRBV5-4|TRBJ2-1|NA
TGTGCCAGCAGCCAATGGGGCCGCTACAATGAGCAGTTCTTC
CASSQWGRYNEQFF
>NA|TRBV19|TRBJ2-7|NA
TGTGCCAGTAGTATCGGTAGCGGACCCTACGAGCAGTACTTC
CASSIGSGPYEQYF
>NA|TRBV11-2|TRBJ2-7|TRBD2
TGTGCCAGCAGCTTAGGAGGAAGGGCTAGCGGGGGGTTTTACGAGCAGTACTTC
CASSLGGRASGGFYEQYF
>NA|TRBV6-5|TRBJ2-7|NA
TGTGCCAGCAGTTACTCCCAGGCCTACGAGCAGTACTTC
CASSYSQAYEQYF
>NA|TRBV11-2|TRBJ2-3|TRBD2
TGTGCCAGCAGCCTACCCGCCTCGGGACTAGCGCCAAGCACAGATACGCAGTATTTT
CASSLPASGLAPSTDTQYF
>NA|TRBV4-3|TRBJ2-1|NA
TGCGCCAGCAGCCAAGAGAGGCGGTTAATGGACTATAACAATGAGCAGTTCTTC
CASSQERRLMDYNNEQFF
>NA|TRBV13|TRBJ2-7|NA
TGTGCCAGCAGCTTGCGGGGAAAGTACGAGCAGTACTTC
CASSLRGKYEQYF
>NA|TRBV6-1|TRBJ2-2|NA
TGTGCCAGCAGTGAGAAACCGGGGACCGGGACTTCGAACACCGGGGAGCTGTTTTTT
CASSEKPGTGTSNTGELFF
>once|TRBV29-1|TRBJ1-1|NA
TGCAGCGTTGAGGGTGGCAGGGGATTCTATACTGAAGCTTTCTTT
CSVEGGRGFYTEAFF
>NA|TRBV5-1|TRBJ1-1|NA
TGCGCCAGCAGCCGCTCCCCCGGGAGCCTGAACACTGAAGCTTTCTTT
CASSRSPGSLNTEAFF
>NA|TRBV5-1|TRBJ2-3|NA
TGCGCCAGCAGCTCAGGGGTGTTCGAAGATACGCAGTATTTT
CASSSGVFEDTQYF
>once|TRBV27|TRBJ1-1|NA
TGTGCCAGCTTCCCCGCGGGCAGGGGCACTGAAGCTTTCTTT
CASFPAGRGTEAFF
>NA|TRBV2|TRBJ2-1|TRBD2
TGTGCCAGCAGTCCATCCGAGCGGGACCCCCTATATTACAATGAGCAGTTCTTC
CASSPSERDPLYYNEQFF
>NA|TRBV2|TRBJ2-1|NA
TGTGCCAGCAGTACGTCTACTAGATCCAATGAGCAGTTCTTC
CASSTSTRSNEQFF
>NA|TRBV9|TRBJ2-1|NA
TGTGCCAGCAGCGTTGATCCGGGAGAACGATCGACTGAGCAGTTCTTC
CASSVDPGERSTEQFF
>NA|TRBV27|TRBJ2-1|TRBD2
TGTGCCAGCAGGAATAGCGGGGGGCCTCACAATGAGCAGTTCTTC
CASRNSGGPHNEQFF
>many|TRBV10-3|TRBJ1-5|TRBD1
TGTGCCATCAGTGAGTCCGGCCAGGGGGCTTACCAGCCCCAGCATTTT
CAISESGQGAYQPQHF
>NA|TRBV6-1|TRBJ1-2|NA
TGTGCCAGCTATAAACACGGGGGGTTGTACTATGGCTACACCTTC
CASYKHGGLYYGYTF
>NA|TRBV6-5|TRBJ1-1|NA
TGTGCCAGCAGTTACTCTGGACTGCAAAACACTGAAGCTTTCTTT
CASSYSGLQNTEAFF
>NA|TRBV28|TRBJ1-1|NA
TGTGCCAGCACCTTTCTACCGGGGGGACTGAACACTGAAGCTTTCTTT
CASTFLPGGLNTEAFF
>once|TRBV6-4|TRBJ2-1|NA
TGTGCCAGCAGTGACCCCTTAAGGGGTTACAATGAGCAGTTCTTC
CASSDPLRGYNEQFF
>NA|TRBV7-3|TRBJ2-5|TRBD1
TGTGCCAGCAGCTCGGGACAGGGGTTAGCCCAGTACTTC
CASSSGQGLAQYF
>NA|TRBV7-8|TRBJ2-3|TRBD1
TGTGCCAGCAGCTTACCAGGGGGCTCCACAGATACGCAGTATTTT
CASSLPGGSTDTQYF
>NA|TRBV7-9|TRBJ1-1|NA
TGTGCCAGCAGCTTACCAGGGATGACGACGGACACTGAAGCTTTCTTT
CASSLPGMTTDTEAFF
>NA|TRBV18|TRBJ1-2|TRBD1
TGTGCCAGCTCACCAAGGACAGGGGCTCTCTATGGCTACACCTTC
CASSPRTGALYGYTF
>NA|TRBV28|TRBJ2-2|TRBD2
TGTGCCAGCACCCTAGCGGGACGTACCGGGGAGCTGTTTTTT
CASTLAGRTGELFF
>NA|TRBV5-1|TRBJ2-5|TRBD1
TGCGCCAGCAGCCAGCTGGGACAGGGGGCCGGAGAGACCCAGTACTTC
CASSQLGQGAGETQYF
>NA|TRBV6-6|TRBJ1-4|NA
TGTGCCAGCAGCAAAGGGGCAGCAACTAATGAAAAACTGTTTTTT
CASSKGAATNEKLFF
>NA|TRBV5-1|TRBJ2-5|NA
TGCGCCAGCAGCTCACTGACAACCCCGGAGACCCAGTACTTC
CASSSLTTPETQYF
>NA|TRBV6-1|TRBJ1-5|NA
TGTGCCAGCAGTGAGTTTGGGGAGGGGCCCCAGCATTTT
CASSEFGEGPQHF
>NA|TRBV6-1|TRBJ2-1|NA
TGTGCCAGCAGTTTCCAGTTACAGGGCAATGAGCAGTTCTTC
CASSFQLQGNEQFF
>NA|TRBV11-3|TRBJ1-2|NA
TGTGCCAGCAGCTTAGATTTGGAGGGCTACACCTTC
CASSLDLEGYTF
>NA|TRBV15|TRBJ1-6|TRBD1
TGTGCCACCCGTCCACCGGGACAGAGTTATTCACCCCTCCACTTT
CATRPPGQSYSPLHF
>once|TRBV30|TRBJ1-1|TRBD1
TGTGCCTGGAGGGGACAGGGAAGCACTGAAGCTTTCTTT
CAWRGQGSTEAFF
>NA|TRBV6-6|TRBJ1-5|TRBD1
TGTGCCAGCAGTTACAAGGACAGGGGGAAACATTTT
CASSYKDRGKHF
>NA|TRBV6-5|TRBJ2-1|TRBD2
TGTGCCAGCAGTTGGGGACTAGCGGGGGGTTTTAATAAGCAGTTCTTC
CASSWGLAGGFNKQFF
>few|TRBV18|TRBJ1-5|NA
TGTGCCAGCTCACCATCACAGACACATCAGCCCCAGCATTTT
CASSPSQTHQPQHF
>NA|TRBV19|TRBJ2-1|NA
TGTGCCAGTAGTATAGGTCGGAGGGCGTACGATGAGCAGTTCTTC
CASSIGRRAYDEQFF
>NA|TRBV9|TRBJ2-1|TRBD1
TGTGCCAGCAGCGTAGCTACAATGGCTACAGGGGTAGATGAGCAGTTCTTC
CASSVATMATGVDEQFF
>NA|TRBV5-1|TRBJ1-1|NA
TGCGCCAGCAGCTTGGCGGACAGCCCGAACACTGAAGCTTTCTTT
CASSLADSPNTEAFF
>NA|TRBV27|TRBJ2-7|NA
TGTGCCAGCAGTTTCGCGGGGTCTGCCTACGAGCAGTACTTC
CASSFAGSAYEQYF
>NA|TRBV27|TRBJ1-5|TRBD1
TGTGCCAGCAGTGCACTGACAGGGGACCTTTATAGCAATCAGCCCCAGCATTTT
CASSALTGDLYSNQPQHF
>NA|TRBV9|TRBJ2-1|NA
TGTGCCAGCAGCGTAGCACTCCACGATGAGCAGTTCTTC
CASSVALHDEQFF
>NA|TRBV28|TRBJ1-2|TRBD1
TGTGCCAGCAGTTTACCGGGACAGGGGGCCTACCATGGCTACACCTTC
CASSLPGQGAYHGYTF
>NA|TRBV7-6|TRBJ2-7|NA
TGTGCCAGCAGCTTAGGAGTTGGTTCCGCTGGCTACGAGCAGTACTTC
CASSLGVGSAGYEQYF
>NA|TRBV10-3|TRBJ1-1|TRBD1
TGTGCCATCAGGACCGGGACAGGGGCGAACACTGAAGCTTTCTTT
CAIRTGTGANTEAFF
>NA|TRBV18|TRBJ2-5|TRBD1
TGTGCCAGCTCACCTGTGACAGGGGGCGCCTACCAAGAGACCCAGTACTTC
CASSPVTGGAYQETQYF
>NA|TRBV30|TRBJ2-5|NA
TGTGCCTGGAGTTCCGCAGGCCTCCAAGAGACCCAGTACTTC
CAWSSAGLQETQYF
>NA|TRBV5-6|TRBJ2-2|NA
TGTGCCAGCAGCTTCGGGACAACGAACACCGGGGAGCTGTTTTTT
CASSFGTTNTGELFF
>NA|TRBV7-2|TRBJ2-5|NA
TGTGCCAGCAGCTTCAAGTCAGTGGAGACCCAGTACTTC
CASSFKSVETQYF
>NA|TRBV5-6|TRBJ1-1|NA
TGTGCCAGCAGCTTGAGTCCCGGGGGGGACACTGAAGCTTTCTTT
CASSLSPGGDTEAFF